The 21 T cell receptor beta chains below come from one sample, sequenced in a study of identical twins. TCRdb re-called the 5' RACE reads through MiXCR, storing one row per CDR3 protein. The table shows some 460,000 distinct CDR3 sequences, with 14% occurring only once. These data also featured in a second study, about yellow fever vaccine responses in identical twins.

What was sequenced was CD4+ T cells sorted from blood. The source of these receptors is a woman aged 18 to 35 in good health.

This clonotype was detected ten times or more. This chain joins TRBV5-1 and TRBJ2-2; D possibly uses TRBD1 or TRBD2 (5 bases each). Trimming pared 2 bases from V and 4 bases from J, leaving 24 bases between. Germline CDR1 reads SGHRS; CDR2 reads YFSETQ. The CDR3 is 19 amino acids. The CDR3 is CASSLMGPGAGFGTGELFF. CDR3 DNA sequence: TGCGCCAGCAGCTTAATGGGGCCTGGTGCGGGTTTTGGCACCGGGGAGCTGTTTTTT.

This clonotype turned up a few times. The chain recombines TRBV20-1 with TRBJ2-7; no definite D call. Germline V lookup: CDR1 DFQATT, CDR2 SNEGSKA (reference sequence). Trimming shortened V by 6 bases and J by 8 bases, and 11 bases separated the two germline ends. The CDR3 extends over 10 amino acids. The CDR3 nucleotides read TGCAGTGCCGAGAGGAACCAGCAGTACTTC. Translation: CSAERNQQYF.

This clonotype appeared a few times. The V call is TRBV27, the J call TRBJ2-1; 8 bases are shared with TRBD2. J gave up 6 bases and V 2 bases, and 6 bases lay outside the gene matches. Germline assignment: CDR1 MNHEY and CDR2 SMNVEV (reference sequence). CDR3 length: 15 residues. In nucleotides, the CDR3 is TGTGCCAGCAGTTTAAAAGCGGGAGTTGGCAATGAGCAGTTCTTC. Residues: CASSLKAGVGNEQFF.

This clonotype showed up many times. The J gene is TRBJ2-5, the V gene TRBV12-3 or TRBV12-4, with 11 bases lining up with TRBD2. The CDR3 extends over 14 amino acids. Germline trimming cut 5 bases from V and 5 bases from J; bases unmatched to any gene: 4. This CDR3 reads CASSLSGGVETQYF. CDR3 DNA: TGTGCCAGCAGTCTTAGCGGGGGGGTTGAGACCCAGTACTTC.

The V gene is TRBV2, the J gene TRBJ1-5, with 8 bases matching TRBD1. Trimming cost V 2 bases and J 3 bases; bases outside gene matches: 3. Per the germline V gene, CDR1 is SNHLY and CDR2 is FYNNEI. CDR3 size: 15 residues. This CDR3 is CASSERTGFNQPQHF. CDR3 coding DNA: TGTGCCAGCAGTGAACGGACAGGGTTCAATCAGCCCCAGCATTTT.

This clonotype came up a few times. The V call is TRBV20-1, the J call TRBJ2-3, with a weak D call TRBD1 (6 bases). Trimming took 8 bases from V and 0 from J, leaving 9 bases between them. Germline values: CDR1 DFQATT, CDR2 SNEGSKA (reference sequence). This CDR3 is built from 12 residues. CDR3 amino acids: CSKTGSTDTQYF. The CDR3 DNA sequence: TGCAGTAAGACAGGAAGCACAGATACGCAGTATTTT.

There are a few counts of this clonotype. The V and J genes are TRBV6-1 and TRBJ2-1, with D tentatively TRBD2 (6 bases). The CDR3 sequence is 15 residues long. V was clipped by 10 bases and J by 3 bases, with 19 bases between them. Germline values: CDR1 MNHNS, CDR2 SASEGT. CDR3 region: CANSPERANYNEQFF. The CDR3, as DNA: TGTGCCAATTCCCCCGAGCGGGCCAACTACAATGAGCAGTTCTTC.

The chain joins TRBV20-1 to TRBJ2-1; TRBD1 matches 9 bases. V was pared by 3 bases and J by 6 bases, with 9 bases of the junction left unmatched. CDR1 and CDR2 (germline): DFQATT, SNEGSKA (reference sequence). The CDR3 loop spans 15 amino acids. The CDR3 DNA is TGCAGTGCTAGTTTCGGACAGGGGATTAGCAATGAGCAGTTCTTC. Residues: CSASFGQGISNEQFF.

In its sample, this clonotype was seen a few times. The chain is built from TRBV29-1 and TRBJ2-7, with a weak D call TRBD2 (5 bases). The CDR3 covers 11 residues. Between the trimmed V and J ends, which lost 4 bases and 4 bases, there was a span of 8 bases. Germline V gene lookup returns CDR1 SQVTM and CDR2 ANQGSEA. The CDR3 region is CSVAGLYEQYF. CDR3 nucleotides: TGCAGCGTTGCCGGACTTTACGAGCAGTACTTC.

This clonotype was seen many times. J is TRBJ1-1 and V is TRBV20-1, with a possible D match to TRBD1 (5 bases). The germline V gene has CDR1 DFQATT and CDR2 SNEGSKA (reference sequence). V gave up 6 bases and J gave up 5 bases, with 10 bases separating them. The CDR3 extends over 11 amino acids. The CDR3 DNA reads TGCAGTGCAGAAGGGGTTACTGAAGCTTTCTTT. It yields the protein CSAEGVTEAFF.

At least ten counts were recorded for this clonotype. This chain uses TRBV11-2 with TRBJ2-1; D is unclear. Between the trimmed V and J ends, which lost 0 bases and 3 bases, there was a span of 6 bases. Germline assignment: CDR1 SGHAT and CDR2 FQNNGV. The CDR3 length is 14 residues. The CDR3 nucleotides are TGTGCCAGCAGCTTAGACGGATTCTACAATGAGCAGTTCTTC. Residues: CASSLDGFYNEQFF.

The gene calls are TRBV29-1 and TRBJ2-3; a possible D gene is TRBD2 (6 bases). Trimming pared 3 bases from V and 8 bases from J, leaving 21 bases between. The CDR3 length is 15 residues. In germline, CDR1 is SQVTM, CDR2 ANQGSEA. CDR3 bases: TGCAGCGTTGAGTCGGAGGCGATATGGACTACTACGCAGTATTTT. Amino acid sequence: CSVESEAIWTTTQYF.

This clonotype was recorded only once. V gene TRBV7-8 combines with J gene TRBJ2-2, with D uncertain. V was shortened by 2 bases and J by 0 bases, with 16 bases between the two germline ends. Germline CDR1 and CDR2: SGHVS and FQNEAQ. This CDR3 is 18 amino acids long. The CDR3 sequence: CASSLSSDLPPNTGELFF. The CDR3, as DNA: TGTGCCAGCAGCTTATCGTCGGATCTACCCCCGAACACCGGGGAGCTGTTTTTT. The full variable domain, completed using reference TRBV7-8 and TRBJ2-2, is GAGVSQSPRYKVAKRGQDVALRCDPISGHVSLFWYQQALGQGPEFLTYFQNEAQLDKSGLPSDRFFAERPEGSVSTLKIQRTQQEDSAVYLCASSLSSDLPPNTGELFFGEGSRLTVL.

Only a few counts were recorded for this clonotype. V gene TRBV24-1 combines with J gene TRBJ1-4, with TRBD1 matching 8 bases. V was clipped by 4 bases and J by 3 bases; unmatched bases: 9. The CDR3 is 17 residues long. Germline lookup yields CDR1 KGHDR and CDR2 SFDVKD. CDR3 in DNA: TGTGCCACCAGTGACCCCGGGACAGGAAGATCTAATGAAAAACTGTTTTTT. Its translation: CATSDPGTGRSNEKLFF.

This clonotype was observed a handful of times. The chain employs TRBV5-1 and TRBJ1-1; TRBD1 might be the D (6 bases). Germline V gives CDR1 SGHRS, CDR2 YFSETQ. The CDR3 covers 17 residues. With 0 bases removed from V and 6 bases from J, the gap between germline ends came to 21 bases. The CDR3 coding sequence is TGCGCCAGCAGCTTGGACCTTACAGGGAGGAAAGGTCCTGAAGCTTTCTTT. Amino acids: CASSLDLTGRKGPEAFF.

This clonotype was counted between two and nine times. This rearrangement joins TRBV28 to TRBJ2-5, with 8 bases identical to TRBD1. V shed 4 bases and J 4 bases; nucleotides not matched to a gene: 8. The CDR3 sequence is 15 residues long. CDR1 is MDHEN and CDR2 is SYDVKM in the germline V gene. The CDR3 coding sequence is TGTGCCAGCAGTTCCGGGACAGGTCTGAGAGAGACCCAGTACTTC. It encodes CASSSGTGLRETQYF.

A few counts support this clonotype. The chain recombines TRBV15 with TRBJ2-4; D is unclear. Per germline, CDR1 LNHNV and CDR2 YYDKDF (reference sequence). V lost 0 bases to trimming and J lost 11 bases, with 5 bases between them. This CDR3 is 11 amino acids long. The CDR3 reads CATSRDVVQYF. CDR3 DNA: TGTGCCACCAGCAGAGATGTAGTTCAGTACTTC.

This chain links TRBV5-6 with TRBJ2-5; maybe TRBD2 (6 bases). The CDR3 loop spans 15 amino acids. CDR1 is SGHDT and CDR2 is YYEEEE in the germline V gene. V was pared by 0 bases and J by 0 bases, with 9 bases between. DNA for the CDR3: TGTGCCAGCAGCTTGGGTACTAGCCACCAAGAGACCCAGTACTTC. Translating gives CASSLGTSHQETQYF.

This clonotype was seen only a few times. The chain has TRBV28 and TRBJ2-3, with TRBD1 as a possible D gene (6 bases). V was pared by 7 bases and J by 2 bases, with 19 bases between. Germline assignment: CDR1 MDHEN and CDR2 SYDVKM. The CDR3 length is 16 residues. CDR3 DNA sequence: TGTGCCAGCATCCAAATGGGCAGGGGATTCACAGATACGCAGTATTTT. As protein: CASIQMGRGFTDTQYF. The full variable domain, its missing parts supplied by reference TRBV28 and TRBJ2-3, is DVKVTQSSRYLVKRTGEKVFLECVQDMDHENMFWYRQDPGLGLRLIYFSYDVKMKEKGDIPEGYSVSREKKERFSLILESASTNQTSMYLCASIQMGRGFTDTQYFGPGTRLTVL.

The rearrangement uses TRBV29-1 and TRBJ1-1; the D gene is possibly TRBD1 (6 bases). Germline V gene data show CDR1 as SQVTM and CDR2 as ANQGSEA. This CDR3 comprises 11 residues. The V and J ends lost 7 bases and 6 bases respectively, with 12 bases between them. In DNA form, the CDR3 reads TGCAGCGGTAGGACAGTAGCTGAAGCTTTCTTT. This codes for CSGRTVAEAFF.

The chain uses TRBV12-3 or TRBV12-4 and TRBJ2-5; 11 bases are a match to TRBD2. This CDR3 has 15 amino acids. V lost 2 bases and J lost 5; bases outside the gene matches: 4. In nucleotides, the CDR3 is TGTGCCAGCAGTTTAACTAGCGGGGGTAGTGAGACCCAGTACTTC. It encodes CASSLTSGGSETQYF.